The following is a T cell receptor (beta chain) sequence with its context. The data derive from a study of T cell changes during pregnancy in multiple sclerosis. TCRdb keeps only in-frame clones here, not all; method: immunoSEQ multiplex PCR. This sample has roughly 40,000 clones, with roughly 92% found just once. The sample consisted of CD4+ T cells from peripheral blood mononuclear cells, taken before pregnancy. The source of this sequence is a female donor with multiple sclerosis, enrolled in a pregnancy study.

Written as DNA, the CDR3 is TGTGCCTGGAGCATAGGGACAGGCTACACCTTC. Its translation is CAWSIGTGYTF. The rearrangement links TRBV30 to TRBJ1-2; possibly TRBD1 for D (6 bases). The CDR3 consists of 11 residues. Germline assignment: CDR1 GTSNPN and CDR2 SVGIG (reference sequence). V was cut by 3 bases and J by 8 bases, with 10 bases left in between.